This T cell receptor (beta chain) appears in the sequencing data of a study of blood T cells in healthy people across ages. Study conclusions and caveats: Age showed a roughly linear inverse relationship with TCR beta diversity per million T cells. Estimates of total diversity, which came from one million sequenced T cells, were considered to be underestimates.

A word on this clonotype: The antigen is undetermined.

Alongside a J-beta primer mix, a sample-barcoded 5' primer served in a second PCR lasting 7 to 11 cycles. TCRdb processed the 5' RACE reads anew with MiXCR; each CDR3 protein has one entry. In the table there are 1.2 million to 1.5 million distinct CDR3 sequences, 42% of which are singletons. The germline V gene encodes CDR1 SNHLY and CDR2 FYNNEI. The CDR3 sequence is 12 residues long. This chain links TRBV2 with TRBJ2-5; tentative D call: TRBD1 (6 bases). The J call may be faulty, since TRBJ2-7 better matches the DNA end. Sequences were obtained from blood. The receptor comes from a woman aged 18-30 years in good health. The CDR3 region has the DNA TGTGCCAGCAGTGGGGACATGCGCGAGCAGTACTTC. Protein: CASSGDMREQYF.